The 5 T cell receptor beta chains in this list originate from one sample, sequenced in a study of blood T cell repertoires in COVID-19. Only in-frame clones appear in the TCRdb table, and some are missing; sequencing was by immunoSEQ multiplex PCR. Of approximately 160,000 clones detected, 65% to 80% appear once; the ten largest clones hold roughly 8.6%. Input material: peripheral blood. These receptor sequences come from a man in his 60s with acute or convalescent COVID-19.

This clone was observed a single time. The J gene is TRBJ2-7, the V gene TRBV6-1; 9 bases line up with TRBD1. The germline CDR1 and CDR2 sequences are MNHNS and SASEGT. The length of the CDR3 is 18 residues. Germline trimming cut 1 base from V and 0 bases from J; bases unmatched to any gene: 10. CDR3 loop: CASSEESSGTGFSYEQYF. The CDR3 DNA is TGTGCCAGCAGTGAAGAAAGCTCCGGGACAGGGTTCTCCTACGAGCAGTACTTC.

This chain uses TRBV4-1 with TRBJ2-3; the D gene is possibly TRBD1 (7 bases). Trimming removed 3 bases from V and 5 bases from J, with 18 bases in between. This CDR3 has 16 amino acids. From germline, CDR1 is MGHRA and CDR2 YSYEKL. For the CDR3, the DNA is TGCGCCAGCAGCCAGGACTACAGGGGAGGTAGAGATACGCAGTATTTT. Translation gives CASSQDYRGGRDTQYF.

This clone was counted between two and nine times. The rearrangement uses TRBV7-2 and TRBJ2-1; tentatively, D is TRBD2 (7 bases). Germline values: CDR1 SGHTA, CDR2 FQGNSA. V lost 2 bases and J lost 6, with 17 bases in between. The CDR3 consists of 16 residues. In DNA, the CDR3 is TGTGCCAGCAGCTTAAGAGGGGGGGCCTTGGGCAATGAGCAGTTCTTC. Protein sequence: CASSLRGGALGNEQFF.

This rearrangement joins TRBV20-1 to TRBJ1-1; TRBD1 matches 8 bases. V lost 7 bases to trimming and J lost 7 bases; unmatched junction nucleotides: 5. CDR1 and CDR2 from the germline V gene are DFQATT and SNEGSKA (reference sequence). CDR3 size: 11 residues. Here the CDR3 DNA reads TGCAGTGTCGGACAGGGCAGTGAAGCTTTCTTT. It codes for CSVGQGSEAFF.

The rearrangement links TRBV6-5 to TRBJ2-2; 7 positions agree with TRBD1. The CDR3 runs to 16 residues. Germline CDR1 is MNHEY and CDR2 is SVGAGI. The V gene end was trimmed by 2 bases and the J gene end by 6 bases; junction bases not matched to a gene: 9. The CDR3: CASSYRRGLSPGELFF. CDR3 sequence (DNA): TGTGCCAGCAGTTACCGAAGGGGGCTCTCACCCGGGGAGCTGTTTTTT.